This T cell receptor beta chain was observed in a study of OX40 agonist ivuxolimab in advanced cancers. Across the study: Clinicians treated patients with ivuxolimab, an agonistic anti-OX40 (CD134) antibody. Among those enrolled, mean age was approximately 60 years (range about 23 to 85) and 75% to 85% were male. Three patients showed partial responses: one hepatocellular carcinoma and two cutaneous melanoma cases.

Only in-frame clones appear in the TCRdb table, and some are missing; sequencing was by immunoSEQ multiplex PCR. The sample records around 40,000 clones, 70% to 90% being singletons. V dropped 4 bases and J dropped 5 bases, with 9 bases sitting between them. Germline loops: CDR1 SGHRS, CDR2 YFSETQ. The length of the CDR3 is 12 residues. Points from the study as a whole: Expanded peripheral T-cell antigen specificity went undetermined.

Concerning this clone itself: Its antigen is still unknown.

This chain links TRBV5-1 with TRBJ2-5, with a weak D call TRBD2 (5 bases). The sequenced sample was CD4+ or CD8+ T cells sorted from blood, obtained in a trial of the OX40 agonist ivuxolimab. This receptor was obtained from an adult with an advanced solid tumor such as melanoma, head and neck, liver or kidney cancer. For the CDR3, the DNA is TGCGCCAGCAGCCAAGGGAGCGAGACCCAGTACTTC. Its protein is CASSQGSETQYF.